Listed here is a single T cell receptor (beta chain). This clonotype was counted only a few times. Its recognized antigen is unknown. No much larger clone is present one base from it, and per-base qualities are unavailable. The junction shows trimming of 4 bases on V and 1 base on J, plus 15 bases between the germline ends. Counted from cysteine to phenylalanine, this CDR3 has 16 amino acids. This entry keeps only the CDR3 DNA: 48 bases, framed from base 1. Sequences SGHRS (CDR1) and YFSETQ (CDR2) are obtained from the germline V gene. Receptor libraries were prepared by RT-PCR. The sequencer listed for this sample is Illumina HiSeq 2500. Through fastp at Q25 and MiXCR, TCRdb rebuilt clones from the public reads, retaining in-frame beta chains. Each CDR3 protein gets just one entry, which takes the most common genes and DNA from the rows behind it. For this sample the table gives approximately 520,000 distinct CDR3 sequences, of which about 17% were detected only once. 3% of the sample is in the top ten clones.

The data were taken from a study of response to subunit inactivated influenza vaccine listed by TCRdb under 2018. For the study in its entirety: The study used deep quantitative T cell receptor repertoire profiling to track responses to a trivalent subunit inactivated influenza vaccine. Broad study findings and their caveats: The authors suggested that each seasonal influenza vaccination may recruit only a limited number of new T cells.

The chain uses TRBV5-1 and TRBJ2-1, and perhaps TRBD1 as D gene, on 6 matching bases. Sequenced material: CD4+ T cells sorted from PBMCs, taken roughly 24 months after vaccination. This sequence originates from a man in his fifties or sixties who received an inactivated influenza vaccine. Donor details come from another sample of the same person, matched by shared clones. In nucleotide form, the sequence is TGCGCCAGCAGCGACGAACAGGGAAAATCCTACAATGAGCAGTTCTTC. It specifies CASSDEQGKSYNEQFF.